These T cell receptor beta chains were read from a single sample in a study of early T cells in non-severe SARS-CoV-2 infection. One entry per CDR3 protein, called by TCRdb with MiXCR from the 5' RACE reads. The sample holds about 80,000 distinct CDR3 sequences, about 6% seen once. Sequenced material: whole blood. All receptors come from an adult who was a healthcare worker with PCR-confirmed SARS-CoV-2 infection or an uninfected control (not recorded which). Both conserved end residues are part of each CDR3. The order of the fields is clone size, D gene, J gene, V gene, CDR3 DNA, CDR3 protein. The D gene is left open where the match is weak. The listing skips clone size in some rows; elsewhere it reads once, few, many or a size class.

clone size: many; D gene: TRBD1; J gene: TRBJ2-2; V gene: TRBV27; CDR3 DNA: TGTGCCAGCAGTTCTGACAGGGGGATGGCCGGGGAGCTGTTTTTT; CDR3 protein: CASSSDRGMAGELFF
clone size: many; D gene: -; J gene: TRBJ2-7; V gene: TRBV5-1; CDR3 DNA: TGCGCCAGCAGCTTGGAACAGGGCGGGCAGTACTTC; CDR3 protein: CASSLEQGGQYF
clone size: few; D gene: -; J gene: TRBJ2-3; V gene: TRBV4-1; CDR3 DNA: TGCGCCAGCAGCCAAGGCCTAGGTGGGTTGGGCACAGATACGCAGTATTTT; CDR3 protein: CASSQGLGGLGTDTQYF
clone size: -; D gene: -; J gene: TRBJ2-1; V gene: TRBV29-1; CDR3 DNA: TGCAGCGAACGACGGTGGAACAATGAGCAGTTCTTC; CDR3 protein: CSERRWNNEQFF
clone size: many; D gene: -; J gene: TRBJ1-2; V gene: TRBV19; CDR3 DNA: TGTGCCAGTAGTTCCAAGTATGGCTACACCTTC; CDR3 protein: CASSSKYGYTF
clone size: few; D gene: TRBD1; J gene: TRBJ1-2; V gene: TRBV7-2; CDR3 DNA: TGTGCCAGCAGCCCCGACAGGGTGGAGCTTGGCTACACCTTC; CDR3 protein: CASSPDRVELGYTF
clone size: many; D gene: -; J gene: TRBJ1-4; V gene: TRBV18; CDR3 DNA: TGTGCCAGCTCACGCGGACAGCTCAATGAAAAACTGTTTTTT; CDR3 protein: CASSRGQLNEKLFF
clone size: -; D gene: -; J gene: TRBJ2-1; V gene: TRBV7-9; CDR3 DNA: TGTGCCAGCAGCTCATGGGGGACACTCGACGATGAGCAGTTCTTC; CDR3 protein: CASSSWGTLDDEQFF
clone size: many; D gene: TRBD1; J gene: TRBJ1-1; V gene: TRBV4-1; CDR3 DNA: TGCGCCAGCAGCCAGGGACAGGGGCCTCCAGCTTTCTTT; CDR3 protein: CASSQGQGPPAFF
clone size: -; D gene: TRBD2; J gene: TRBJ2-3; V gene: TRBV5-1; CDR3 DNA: TGCGCCAGCAGCTTGGCGGCGGGGGGCACAGATACGCAGTATTTT; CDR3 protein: CASSLAAGGTDTQYF
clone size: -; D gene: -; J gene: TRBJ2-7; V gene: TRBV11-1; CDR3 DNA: TGTGCCAGCAGCCAAGGCTTGGTCGAGCAGTACTTC; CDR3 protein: CASSQGLVEQYF
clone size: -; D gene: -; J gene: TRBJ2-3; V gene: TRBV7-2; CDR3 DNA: TGTGCCAGCAGCTCAGGGGCGGAGGGAGATACGCAGTATTTT; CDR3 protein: CASSSGAEGDTQYF
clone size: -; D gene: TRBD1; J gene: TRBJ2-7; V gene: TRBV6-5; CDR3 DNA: TGTGCCAGCAGTTCCCCGGGACAGGGCGTCTGCGAGCAGTACTTC; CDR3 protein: CASSSPGQGVCEQYF
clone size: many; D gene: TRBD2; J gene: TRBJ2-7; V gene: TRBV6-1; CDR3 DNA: TGTGCCAGCATCGGAGGAGGCACTAGCGGGAGTTTCTACGAGCAGTACTTC; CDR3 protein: CASIGGGTSGSFYEQYF
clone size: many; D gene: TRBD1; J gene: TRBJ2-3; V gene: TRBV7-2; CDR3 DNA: TGTGCCAGCAGTTCTCCGGACAGGAACACAGATACGCATTATTTT; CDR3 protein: CASSSPDRNTDTHYF
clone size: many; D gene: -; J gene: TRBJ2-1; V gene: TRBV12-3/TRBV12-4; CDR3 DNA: TGTGCCAGCAGTTTGGGCCTAACGAATGAGCAGTTCTTC; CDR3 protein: CASSLGLTNEQFF
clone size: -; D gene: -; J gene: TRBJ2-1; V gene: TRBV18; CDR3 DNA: TGTGCCAGCTCACCCGCCAGTACCTACAATGAGCAGTTCTTC; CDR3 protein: CASSPASTYNEQFF
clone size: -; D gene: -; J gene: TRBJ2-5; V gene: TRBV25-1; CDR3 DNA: TGTGCCAGCAGTGAATATCTGGGGCCGGAGACCCAGTACTTC; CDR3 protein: CASSEYLGPETQYF
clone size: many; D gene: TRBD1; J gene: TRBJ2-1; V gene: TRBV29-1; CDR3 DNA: TGCAGCGGAGGGACAGAACTCTACAATGAGCAGTTCTTC; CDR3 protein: CSGGTELYNEQFF
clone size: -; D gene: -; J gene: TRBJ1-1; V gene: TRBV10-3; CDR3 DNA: TGTGCCATCAGTGGTCAGATGAACACTGAAGCTTTCTTT; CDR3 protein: CAISGQMNTEAFF
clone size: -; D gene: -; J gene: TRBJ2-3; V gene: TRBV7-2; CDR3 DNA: TGTGCCAGCAGCCGACAGGAGGGGGCTAAAGGGACAGATACGCAGTATTTT; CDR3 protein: CASSRQEGAKGTDTQYF
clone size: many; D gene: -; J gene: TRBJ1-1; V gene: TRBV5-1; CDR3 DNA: TGCGCCAGCAGCTTGTTTGGCCAATCGAACACTGAAGCTTTCTTT; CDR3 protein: CASSLFGQSNTEAFF
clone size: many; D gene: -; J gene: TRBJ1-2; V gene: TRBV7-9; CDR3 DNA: TGTGCCAGCAGCTTAGCGTGGGAGAACTATGGCTACACCTTC; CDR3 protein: CASSLAWENYGYTF
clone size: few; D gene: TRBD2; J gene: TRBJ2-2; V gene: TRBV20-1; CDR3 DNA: TGCAGTGCTAGAGACGGGCTAGCGGAGAACACCGGGGAGCTGTTTTTT; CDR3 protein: CSARDGLAENTGELFF
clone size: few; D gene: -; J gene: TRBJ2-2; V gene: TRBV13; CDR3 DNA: TGTGCCAGCAGATCCGACCCGGGGGCCGGGGAGCTGTTTTTT; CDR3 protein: CASRSDPGAGELFF
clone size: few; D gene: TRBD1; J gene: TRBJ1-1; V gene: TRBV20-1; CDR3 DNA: TGCAGTGCTAGAAGATCCGGGACAGGGGGGACTGAAGCTTTCTTT; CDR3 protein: CSARRSGTGGTEAFF
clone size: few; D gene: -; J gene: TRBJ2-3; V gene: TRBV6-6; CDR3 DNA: TGTGCCAGCAGTTACCTGTCAGAGGCGCAGTATTTT; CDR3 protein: CASSYLSEAQYF
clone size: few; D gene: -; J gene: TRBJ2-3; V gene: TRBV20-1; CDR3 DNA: TGCAGTGCTAGAGGTGAACGAGCGGGAGATACGCAGTATTTT; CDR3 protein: CSARGERAGDTQYF
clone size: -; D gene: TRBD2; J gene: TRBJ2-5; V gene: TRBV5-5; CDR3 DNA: TGTGCCAGCAGCTTCCCTAGCGGGGGACTGTACCAAGAGACCCAGTACTTC; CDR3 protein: CASSFPSGGLYQETQYF
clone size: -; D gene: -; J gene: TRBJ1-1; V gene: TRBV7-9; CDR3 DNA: TGTGCCAGCAGCTTAGACCAGGGCACTGAAGCTTTCTTT; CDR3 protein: CASSLDQGTEAFF
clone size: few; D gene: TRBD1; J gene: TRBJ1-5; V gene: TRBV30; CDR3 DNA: TGTGCCTGGAGTACAGGGGGCCGTCAGCCCCAGCATTTT; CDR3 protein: CAWSTGGRQPQHF
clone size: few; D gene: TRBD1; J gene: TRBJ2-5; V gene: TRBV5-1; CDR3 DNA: TGCGCCAGCAGCCCGGACAGGGGGACGAGAGGAGCGGAACAACAAGAGACCCAGTACTTC; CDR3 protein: CASSPDRGTRGAEQQETQYF
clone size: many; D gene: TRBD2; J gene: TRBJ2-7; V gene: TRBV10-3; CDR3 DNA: TGTGCCACCGGGCCCGGGACTAGCGGGAGATACGAGCAGTACTTC; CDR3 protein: CATGPGTSGRYEQYF
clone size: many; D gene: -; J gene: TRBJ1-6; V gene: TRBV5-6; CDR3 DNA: TGTGCCAGCAGCTTGGGTTATAATTCACCCCTCCACTTT; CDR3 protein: CASSLGYNSPLHF
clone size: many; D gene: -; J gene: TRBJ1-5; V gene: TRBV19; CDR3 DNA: TGTGCCAGTAGTATGAAGGGCGGCCGGGGGAGGATCGGCAATCAGCCCCAGCATTTT; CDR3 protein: CASSMKGGRGRIGNQPQHF
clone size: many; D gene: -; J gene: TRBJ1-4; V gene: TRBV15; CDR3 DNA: TGTGCCACCAGCGGACAGCGTAATGAAAAACTGTTTTTT; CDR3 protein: CATSGQRNEKLFF
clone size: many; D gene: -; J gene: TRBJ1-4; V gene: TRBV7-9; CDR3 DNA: TGTGCCAGCAGCTCCTTGGACAGCCCTAATGAAAAACTGTTTTTT; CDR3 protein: CASSSLDSPNEKLFF
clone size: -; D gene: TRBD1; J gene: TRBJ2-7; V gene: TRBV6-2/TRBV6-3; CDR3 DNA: TGTGCCAGCAGTTGGCGGACAGGGTTCAACGAGCAGTACTTC; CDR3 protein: CASSWRTGFNEQYF
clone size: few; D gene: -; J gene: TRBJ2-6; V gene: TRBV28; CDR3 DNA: TGTGCCAGCAGTTCCCCGGGACGTTTTTTAGCGGCCAACGTCCTGACTTTC; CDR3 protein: CASSSPGRFLAANVLTF
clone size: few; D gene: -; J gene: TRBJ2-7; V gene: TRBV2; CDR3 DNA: TGTGCCAGCAGGGAGACAGTCGATTCCTACGAGCAGTACTTC; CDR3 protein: CASRETVDSYEQYF
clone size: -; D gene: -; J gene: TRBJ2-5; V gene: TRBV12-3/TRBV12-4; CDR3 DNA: TGTGCCAGCAGTTCACAGCTCAGGGGAGAGACCCAGTACTTC; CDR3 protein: CASSSQLRGETQYF
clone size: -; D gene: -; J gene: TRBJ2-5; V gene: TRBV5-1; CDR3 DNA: TGCGCCAGCAGCCCCTTGGCTAGATCGGGAGAGACCCAGTACTTC; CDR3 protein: CASSPLARSGETQYF
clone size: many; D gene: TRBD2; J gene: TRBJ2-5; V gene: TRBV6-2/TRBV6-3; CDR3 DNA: TGTGCCAGCAGGACTAGCGGCCAAGAGACCCAGTACTTC; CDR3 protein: CASRTSGQETQYF
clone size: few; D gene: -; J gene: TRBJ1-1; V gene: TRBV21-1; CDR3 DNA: TGTGCCATTCCAACAGGGGGCCGAGGGACTGAAGCTTTCTTT; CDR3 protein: CAIPTGGRGTEAFF
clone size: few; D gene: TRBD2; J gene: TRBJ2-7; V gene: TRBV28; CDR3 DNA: TGTGCCAGCAGTTCCTTCGCGGGGGGAGTCTACGAGCAGTACTTC; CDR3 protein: CASSSFAGGVYEQYF
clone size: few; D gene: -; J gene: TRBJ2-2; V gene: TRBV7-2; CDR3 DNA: TGTGCCAGCAGCTCAGGGGAGGGCAGTAGGACCGGGGAGCTGTTTTTT; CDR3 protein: CASSSGEGSRTGELFF
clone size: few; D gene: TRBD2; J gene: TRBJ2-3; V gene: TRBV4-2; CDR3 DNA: TGTGCCAGCAGCTCCCTCGGGCGGACTAGCGGGGGGTCCCTGGAGCAGTATTTT; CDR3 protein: CASSSLGRTSGGSLEQYF
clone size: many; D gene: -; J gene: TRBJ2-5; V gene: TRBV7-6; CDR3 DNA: TGTGCCAGCAGCCCCCTCCGGGAGACCCAGTACTTC; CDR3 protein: CASSPLRETQYF